The 24 T cell receptor beta chains below all came from one sample that was sequenced in a study of cytomegalovirus exposure and HLA in healthy donors. PCR employed 60 Vbeta and 13 Jbeta primers. Produced via immunoSEQ multiplex PCR; TCRdb's table is partial and in-frame only. The sample consists of 150,000 to 200,000 clones, over 75% of them appearing once. Sequencing input: PBMCs. These receptors originate from a man younger than 30 in good health and CMV-seropositive.

The chain carries TRBV7-6 and TRBJ2-7, with a weak D call TRBD2 (5 bases). The CDR3 is made up of 17 amino acids. Germline CDR1 SGHVS, CDR2 FNYEAQ. The V gene lost 3 bases and the J gene lost 0 bases, with 18 bases spanning the gap. CDR3 residues: CASSFGVRTADSYEQYF. The DNA for the CDR3 is TGTGCCAGCAGCTTTGGGGTACGGACTGCGGACTCCTACGAGCAGTACTTC.

CDR3 in DNA: TGTGCCAGCAGCTCGGGGAGCGGGGAAGAGACCCAGTACTTC. Protein sequence: CASSSGSGEETQYF. This sequence joins TRBV5-4 and TRBJ2-5, with 7 bases that match TRBD2. Germline trimming cut 3 bases from V and 3 bases from J; bases unmatched to any gene: 5. Germline V gene sequence: CDR1 SGHNT, CDR2 YYREEE (reference sequence). The CDR3 extends over 14 amino acids.

This chain connects TRBV5-1 to TRBJ1-4; 8 positions agree with TRBD1. The CDR3 loop spans 16 amino acids. V lost 4 bases, J lost 4 bases, and 9 bases stayed unmatched. Per the germline V gene, CDR1 is SGHRS and CDR2 is YFSETQ. The CDR3 is CASSEESDRVNEKLFF. DNA for the CDR3: TGCGCCAGCAGCGAGGAGTCGGACAGGGTTAATGAAAAACTGTTTTTT.

The chain is built from TRBV10-3 and TRBJ2-5; possible D gene TRBD2, 5 bases. The germline V gene encodes CDR1 ENHRY and CDR2 SYGVKD. V was cut by 3 bases and J by 3 bases, with 11 bases left in between. CDR3 length equals 14 residues. CDR3 nucleotides: TGTGCCATCAGTGACCGGACGGGAAAAGAGACCCAGTACTTC. Translation gives CAISDRTGKETQYF.

This clone was observed a handful of times. The V gene is TRBV28, the J gene TRBJ2-2, with D possibly TRBD2 on 6 matching bases. The germline CDR1 and CDR2 sequences are MDHEN and SYDVKM. The V gene lost 7 bases and the J gene lost 2 bases, with 14 bases spanning the gap. The CDR3 covers 15 residues. For the CDR3, the DNA is TGTGCCAGCACCATTGGGGGGACTAACACCGGGGAGCTGTTTTTT. Translation gives CASTIGGTNTGELFF.

The chain is built from TRBV7-2 and TRBJ1-4, with D perhaps matching TRBD1 (5 bases). The CDR3 runs to 14 residues. V lost 5 bases and J 3 bases, leaving 10 bases between the germline ends. Germline V gene sequence: CDR1 SGHTA, CDR2 FQGNSA. The CDR3 sequence is CASSISGPNEKLFF. The CDR3 DNA reads as TGTGCCAGCAGCATTTCAGGGCCTAATGAAAAACTGTTTTTT.

The chain employs TRBV7-8 and TRBJ2-7; the D gene is possibly TRBD2 (6 bases). Germline values: CDR1 SGHVS, CDR2 FQNEAQ. Between the trimmed V and J ends, which lost 0 bases and 3 bases, there was a span of 15 bases. This CDR3 spans 16 amino acids. The CDR3 reads CASSLASGGVFYEQYF. CDR3 nucleotides: TGTGCCAGCAGCTTAGCCAGTGGCGGGGTATTCTACGAGCAGTACTTC.

This clone was observed a few times. This rearrangement joins TRBV18 to TRBJ1-1, with D perhaps TRBD1 (5 bases). The V gene lost 6 bases and the J gene lost 1 base, with 15 bases spanning the gap. The CDR3 has 15 residues. The germline gives CDR1 KGHSH, CDR2 LQKENI. CDR3 sequence: CASSQRQGQNTEAFF. The CDR3 bases are TGTGCCAGCTCCCAACGTCAGGGTCAGAACACTGAAGCTTTCTTT.

The chain carries TRBV18 and TRBJ2-5; a possible D gene is TRBD1 (5 bases). Germline values: CDR1 KGHSH, CDR2 LQKENI. Trimming cost V 3 bases and J 2 bases, with 13 bases left between them. The CDR3 contains 15 residues. CDR3 DNA: TGTGCCAGCTCACCGCAGACAGCTTCTCAAGAGACCCAGTACTTC. Amino acid sequence: CASSPQTASQETQYF.

The rearrangement links TRBV27 to TRBJ2-3; weak D call: TRBD2 (7 bases). The V end was cut by 10 bases, the J end by 0 bases, with 14 bases between. Germline V gene sequence: CDR1 MNHEY, CDR2 SMNVEV (reference sequence). This CDR3 has 14 residues. The CDR3 coding sequence is TGTGCCACCTCGAGGGGGGGCAGCACAGATACGCAGTATTTT. Amino acid sequence: CATSRGGSTDTQYF.

J is TRBJ2-3 and V is TRBV5-4; 10 bases are a match to TRBD1. The germline V gene encodes CDR1 SGHNT and CDR2 YYREEE (reference sequence). The CDR3 extends over 14 amino acids. V lost 3 bases, J lost 7 bases, and 5 bases stayed unmatched. Written as DNA, the CDR3 is TGTGCCAGCAGCTGGGACAGGGGAAGGAATACGCAGTATTTT. Translated, it gives CASSWDRGRNTQYF.

The chain couples TRBV5-1 to TRBJ2-3, with 7 bases that match TRBD1. CDR1 is SGHRS and CDR2 is YFSETQ in the germline V gene. CDR3 length: 17 residues. Unmatched junction bases numbered 16, after V lost 4 bases and J lost 5 bases. In DNA form, the CDR3 reads TGCGCCAGCAGCAACCCTTGGACAGGCCGAAAAGGAGATACGCAGTATTTT. As protein: CASSNPWTGRKGDTQYF.

The chain links TRBV21-1 to TRBJ2-1; the D call of TRBD2 is as the table states it, not checked on the DNA. TRBV21-1 is reported as a pseudogene. The CDR3 runs to 16 residues. CDR3 coding DNA: TGTGCCAGCAGCAAGATCAAGACTCCCCATTGTCATGAGCAGTTCTTC. Encoded protein: CASSKIKTPHCHEQFF.

V gene TRBV2 combines with J gene TRBJ1-2; 10 positions agree with TRBD1. CDR1 and CDR2 from the germline V gene are SNHLY and FYNNEI. The CDR3 contains 14 residues. V dropped 4 bases and J dropped 6; count of bases not matched to a gene: 5. In DNA form, the CDR3 reads TGTGCCAGCAGTGCCGGGACAGGGGCCAATGGCTACACCTTC. Translation gives CASSAGTGANGYTF.

The chain is built from TRBV6-6 and TRBJ2-3; no definite D call. Trimming removed 2 bases from V and 7 bases from J, with 19 bases in between. CDR1 and CDR2 from the germline V gene are MNHNY and SVGAGI (reference sequence). The CDR3 runs to 16 residues. The CDR3 region has the DNA TGTGCCAGCAGTTACGTCGTATCAGCTGGAGAACATACGCAGTATTTT. The encoded protein is CASSYVVSAGEHTQYF.

V is TRBV2 and J is TRBJ2-2; TRBD1 agrees at 11 bases. CDR1 is SNHLY and CDR2 is FYNNEI in the germline V gene. The CDR3 has 14 amino acids. J gave up 4 bases and V 6 bases, and 1 base lay outside the gene matches. In DNA, the CDR3 is TGTGCCAGCAGAGGACAGGGGGCCACCGGGGAGCTGTTTTTT. Amino acid sequence: CASRGQGATGELFF.

A few counts support this clone. The rearrangement links TRBV7-9 to TRBJ2-1; possibly TRBD1 for D (5 bases). Trimming took 5 bases from V and 0 from J, leaving 11 bases between them. The CDR3 covers 15 residues. CDR1 is SEHNR, CDR2 FQNEAQ, per germline (reference sequence). Written as DNA, the CDR3 is TGTGCCAGCAGCACACCTAGGGGCTCCTACAATGAGCAGTTCTTC. Protein product: CASSTPRGSYNEQFF. The whole variable domain, filled in from reference TRBV7-9 and TRBJ2-1, reads DTGVSQNPRHKITKRGQNVTFRCDPISEHNRLYWYRQTLGQGPEFLTYFQNEAQLEKSRLLSDRFSAERPKGSFSTLEIQRTEQGDSAMYLCASSTPRGSYNEQFFGPGTRLTVL.

The chain is built from TRBV6-6 and TRBJ2-3, with a tentative D call TRBD2 (6 bases). This CDR3 spans 14 amino acids. CDR1 MNHNY and CDR2 SVGAGI come from the germline V gene (reference sequence). With 6 bases removed from V and 6 bases from J, the gap between germline ends came to 16 bases. Here the CDR3 reads CASRWDSSADTQYF. The CDR3 DNA reads as TGTGCCAGCAGGTGGGACTCAAGCGCTGATACGCAGTATTTT.

The CDR3 bases are TGTGCCAGCAGCCAAAGCCCCCGCGACAGGATCGGAAACACCATATATTTT. Translating gives CASSQSPRDRIGNTIYF. This chain uses TRBV4-2 with TRBJ1-3; the D gene is possibly TRBD1 (6 bases). V shed 2 bases and J shed 4 bases, with 18 bases lying between them. From germline, CDR1 is LGHNA and CDR2 YNFKEQ. The CDR3 contains 17 residues.

V and J are TRBV6-1 and TRBJ2-2, with a tentative D call TRBD1 (6 bases). The CDR3 has 13 amino acids. The germline gives CDR1 MNHNS, CDR2 SASEGT. V was cut by 10 bases and J by 4 bases, with 13 bases left in between. This CDR3 is CATNRVFTGELFF. The DNA of the CDR3 is TGTGCCACAAACAGGGTTTTCACCGGGGAGCTGTTTTTT.

The chain joins TRBV9 to TRBJ2-5, with D perhaps matching TRBD1 (6 bases). Germline V gene sequence: CDR1 SGDLS, CDR2 YYNGEE. Trimming took 2 bases from V and 2 from J, leaving 7 bases between them. This CDR3 has 13 amino acids. This CDR3 is CASSVQGQETQYF. The DNA of the CDR3 is TGTGCCAGCAGCGTCCAGGGGCAAGAGACCCAGTACTTC.

V is TRBV7-9 and J is TRBJ2-5; D possibly corresponds to TRBD2 (5 bases). Trimming stripped 5 bases from V and 1 base from J, with 8 bases between. The germline gives CDR1 SEHNR, CDR2 FQNEAQ (reference sequence). The CDR3 runs to 13 residues. The CDR3 reads CASSRGLQETQYF. The DNA for the CDR3 is TGTGCCAGCAGCCGGGGTCTCCAAGAGACCCAGTACTTC. Based on the CDR3 plus reference TRBV7-9 and TRBJ2-5, the full variable domain is DTGVSQNPRHKITKRGQNVTFRCDPISEHNRLYWYRQTLGQGPEFLTYFQNEAQLEKSRLLSDRFSAERPKGSFSTLEIQRTEQGDSAMYLCASSRGLQETQYFGPGTRLLVL.

This chain connects TRBV6-1 to TRBJ2-7, with 9 bases lining up with TRBD1. CDR3 size: 15 residues. J lost 1 base, V lost 4 bases, and 5 bases had no gene match. The germline CDR1 and CDR2 sequences are MNHNS and SASEGT. CDR3 region: CASSAGQGLSYEQYF. CDR3 coding DNA: TGTGCCAGCAGTGCAGGACAGGGGCTTTCCTACGAGCAGTACTTC.

This rearrangement joins TRBV9 to TRBJ1-1; TRBD1 matches at 12 bases. Germline assignment: CDR1 SGDLS and CDR2 YYNGEE. This CDR3 spans 15 amino acids. Germline trimming cut 6 bases from V and 3 bases from J; bases unmatched to any gene: 6. The CDR3 DNA is TGTGCCAGCACCCGGGACAGGGGGCTGGACACTGAAGCTTTCTTT. Protein sequence: CASTRDRGLDTEAFF. Looking up the rest from reference TRBV9 and TRBJ1-1 gives the full variable domain: DSGVTQTPKHLITATGQRVTLRCSPRSGDLSVYWYQQSLDQGLQFLIQYYNGEERAKGNILERFSAQQFPDLHSELNLSSLELGDSALYFCASTRDRGLDTEAFFGQGTRLTVV.